The 21 T cell receptor beta chains presented below share a single source sample, sequenced in a study of neoadjuvant anti-PD-1 for oral cavity cancer. TCRdb's copy holds only in-frame clones and misses some; the assay was immunoSEQ multiplex PCR. The data contain about 16,000 clones, about 68% of them singletons. The input for sequencing was PBMCs, taken before nivolumab (anti-PD-1) treatment. These receptors originate from a person between 35 and 79 years old with oral cavity squamous cell carcinoma.

This chain joins TRBV6-5 and TRBJ1-5; D not certain. Germline V CDR1 and CDR2: MNHEY, SVGAGI. Trimming took off 5 bases at V and 6 bases at J, with 5 bases between the two ends. This CDR3 region has 11 residues. The CDR3 DNA reads TGTGCCAGCAGTACGGGTCAGCCCCAGCATTTT. This encodes CASSTGQPQHF.

This clone was seen more than once but under ten times. The gene calls are TRBV9 and TRBJ1-4; D unresolved. The CDR3 runs 15 residues. The germline gives CDR1 SGDLS, CDR2 YYNGEE. Trimming took off 0 bases at V and 10 bases at J, with 16 bases between the two ends. CDR3 residues: CASSVDASGRGKLFF. In DNA, the CDR3 is TGTGCCAGCAGCGTAGATGCATCCGGACGAGGAAAACTGTTTTTT.

The sample holds a few counts of this clone. The chain recombines TRBV15 with TRBJ1-1, with D hard to call. The V and J ends lost 1 base and 12 bases respectively, with 12 bases between them. CDR3 length equals 12 residues. Looked up from germline, CDR1 is LNHNV and CDR2 is YYDKDF (reference sequence). CDR3 DNA: TGTGCCACCAGCAGAGTATCCCACGAACCTTTCTTT. It specifies CATSRVSHEPFF.

The V call is TRBV13, the J call TRBJ1-1; no clear D. V lost 0 bases and J 1 base, leaving 6 bases between the germline ends. The V gene's germline CDR1 is PRHDT and CDR2 FYEKMQ (reference sequence). The CDR3 totals 14 residues. CDR3 residues: CASSLGGGNTEAFF. Written as DNA, the CDR3 is TGTGCCAGCAGCTTAGGGGGAGGGAACACTGAAGCTTTCTTT.

The gene calls are TRBV29-1 and TRBJ2-7; no firm D call. The CDR3 sequence is 12 residues long. CDR1 is SQVTM and CDR2 is ANQGSEA in the germline V gene. V lost 0 bases, J lost 1 base, and 4 bases lay in between. The CDR3 loop is CSVEDGSYEQYF. CDR3 coding DNA: TGCAGCGTTGAAGACGGATCCTACGAGCAGTACTTC.

As DNA, the CDR3 is TGTGCCAGCACAGGGACAGGGGGCACTTATGGCTACACCTTC. It yields the protein CASTGTGGTYGYTF. The chain joins TRBV2 to TRBJ1-2; TRBD1 matches 12 bases. CDR1 is SNHLY and CDR2 is FYNNEI in the germline V gene. CDR3 size: 14 residues. The ends lost 7 bases at V and 5 bases at J; junction bases unmatched: 5.

The chain carries TRBV27 and TRBJ2-1, with a tentative D call TRBD2 (6 bases). The CDR3 runs 12 residues. Germline V gene sequence: CDR1 MNHEY, CDR2 SMNVEV (reference sequence). Trimming took 6 bases from V and 12 from J, leaving 15 bases between them. CDR3 protein: CASRPGGGVQFF. The CDR3 DNA is TGTGCCAGCAGACCTGGTGGCGGGGTGCAGTTCTTC.

This clone has only a few counts. The chain combines TRBV4-1 with TRBJ2-5; 7 nucleotides align to TRBD1. V lost 4 bases to trimming and J lost 2 bases; unmatched junction nucleotides: 4. This CDR3 has 14 residues. From germline, CDR1 is MGHRA and CDR2 YSYEKL. CDR3 sequence reads: CASSLRQGQETQYF. The CDR3 DNA sequence: TGCGCCAGCAGCCTAAGACAGGGTCAAGAGACCCAGTACTTC.

This chain joins TRBV6-1 and TRBJ2-1; possible D gene TRBD1, 5 bases. Germline values: CDR1 MNHNS, CDR2 SASEGT. The CDR3 loop spans 11 amino acids. V lost 4 bases to trimming and J lost 9 bases, with 7 bases between them. The CDR3 spells CASSGGGEQFF. The CDR3 DNA is TGTGCCAGCAGTGGGGGCGGTGAGCAGTTCTTC.

This clone was recorded a few times. This chain uses TRBV28 with TRBJ1-2, with TRBD1 matching over 8 bases. The germline V gene encodes CDR1 MDHEN and CDR2 SYDVKM. CDR3 size: 15 residues. The V gene end was trimmed by 4 bases and the J gene end by 8 bases; junction bases not matched to a gene: 12. For the CDR3, the DNA is TGTGCCAGCAGTTACATTTTACAGGGGGTGGGCGGCTACACCTTC. Its translation: CASSYILQGVGGYTF.

This sequence joins TRBV10-1 and TRBJ2-5; no reliable D call. V lost 2 bases to trimming and J lost 4 bases, with 8 bases between them. Germline V gene data show CDR1 as WNHNN and CDR2 as SYGVQD (reference sequence). This CDR3 region has 13 residues. The CDR3 protein is CASSEGVGETQYF. The CDR3 DNA is TGCGCCAGCAGTGAGGGAGTCGGAGAGACCCAGTACTTC.

The V call is TRBV5-1, the J call TRBJ1-2; TRBD1 might be the D (6 bases). The CDR3 has 17 residues. Germline V gene sequence: CDR1 SGHRS, CDR2 YFSETQ. V was pared by 0 bases and J by 5 bases, with 20 bases between. CDR3 amino acids: CASSLGARGAQEYGYTF. Here the CDR3 DNA reads TGCGCCAGCAGCTTGGGAGCGAGGGGGGCGCAGGAATATGGCTACACCTTC.

This clone was picked up a small number of times. The chain is built from TRBV19 and TRBJ2-1; 14 positions agree with TRBD2. The CDR3 extends over 14 amino acids. With 8 bases clipped from V and 9 bases from J, the junction kept 6 bases outside the gene matches. Germline V CDR1 and CDR2: LNHDA, SQIVND (reference sequence). CDR3 sequence (DNA): TGTGCCAGTGAGGGACTAGCGGGAGTGGGTGAGCAGTTCTTC. This codes for CASEGLAGVGEQFF.

The V gene is TRBV6-6, the J gene TRBJ2-5; D unresolved. Germline lookup yields CDR1 MNHNY and CDR2 SVGAGI (reference sequence). V was clipped by 6 bases and J by 5 bases, with 7 bases between them. The CDR3 length is 11 residues. This chain's CDR3 is CASRSRETQYF. The DNA of the CDR3 is TGTGCCAGCAGGTCTAGGGAGACCCAGTACTTC.

The V call is TRBV4-2, the J call TRBJ2-1; tentative D call: TRBD2 (5 bases). Germline V lookup: CDR1 LGHNA, CDR2 YNFKEQ. V lost 1 base and J lost 7, with 23 bases in between. This CDR3 region has 18 residues. The CDR3 here is CASSQASHGAGVRNEQFF. CDR3 sequence (DNA): TGTGCCAGCAGCCAAGCCTCTCACGGAGCCGGGGTAAGGAATGAGCAGTTCTTC.

In this sample, this clone turned up a few times. This sequence joins TRBV28 and TRBJ1-2, with D hard to call. The CDR3 spans 13 residues. CDR1 is MDHEN and CDR2 is SYDVKM in the germline V gene. V lost 7 bases and J lost 5, with 14 bases in between. CDR3 coding DNA: TGTGCCAGCACTCCTATAGTGGAGTATGGCTACACCTTC. It codes for CASTPIVEYGYTF.

This sequence joins TRBV27 and TRBJ2-7, with 14 bases fitting TRBD2. The CDR3 is 15 amino acids. Per germline, CDR1 MNHEY and CDR2 SMNVEV (reference sequence). J was trimmed by 5 bases and V by 5 bases; bases with no gene match: 5. Here the CDR3 DNA reads TGTGCCAGCAGTCCAGGGACTAGCGGGAGTAACGAGCAGTACTTC. Protein sequence: CASSPGTSGSNEQYF.

This clone was recorded a few times. The J gene is TRBJ1-2, the V gene TRBV18; D possibly corresponds to TRBD1 (6 bases). CDR3 length equals 14 residues. The V end lost 3 bases, the J end lost 5 bases, and 13 bases lay between the germline ends. CDR1 is KGHSH, CDR2 LQKENI, per germline. In DNA, the CDR3 is TGTGCCAGCTCACCGGGGGCAGAAGATTATGGCTACACCTTC. Translated, it gives CASSPGAEDYGYTF.

V usage is TRBV4-2 and J usage is TRBJ2-1; 9 bases are a match to TRBD1. CDR1 is LGHNA, CDR2 YNFKEQ, per germline. The CDR3 is 16 amino acids. V shed 5 bases and J 6 bases; nucleotides not matched to a gene: 11. The CDR3 loop is CASSTRTGVILNEQFF. The CDR3 DNA is TGTGCCAGCAGCACCCGGACAGGGGTGATCCTCAATGAGCAGTTCTTC.

The chain employs TRBV11-2 and TRBJ2-3; 10 nucleotides align to TRBD2. The CDR3 totals 16 residues. J was trimmed by 5 bases and V by 5 bases; bases with no gene match: 10. CDR1 and CDR2 from the germline V gene are SGHAT and FQNNGV. This CDR3 reads CASSPRRTSGRDTQYF. CDR3 coding DNA: TGTGCCAGCAGCCCACGGCGGACTAGCGGAAGAGATACGCAGTATTTT.

The chain recombines TRBV10-1 with TRBJ2-2; the D is unclear. This CDR3 contains 14 residues. The germline V gene encodes CDR1 WNHNN and CDR2 SYGVQD (reference sequence). The V end lost 4 bases, the J end lost 4 bases, and 10 bases lay between the germline ends. The CDR3 DNA reads TGCGCCAGCAGTGTTAGGAGAAGCACCGGGGAGCTGTTTTTT. Its translation is CASSVRRSTGELFF.